This T cell receptor (beta chain) is from a study of T cells in Graves' hyperthyroidism and ophthalmopathy. The study, taken as a whole, reports: Clonotypes that were expanded in thyroid above 0.001 mostly appeared in blood too.

A remark on this clonotype: The antigen is undetermined.

With 0 bases clipped from V and 6 bases from J, the junction kept 2 bases outside the gene matches. Looked up from germline, CDR1 is SGHRS and CDR2 is YFSETQ. The CDR3 runs to 13 residues. The source material, RNA transcripts, was used to amplify TCR beta CDR3 regions. The HTBI primer set served for first-round RT-PCR of the TCR CDR3. Each CDR3 protein gets one entry after TCRdb re-called the multiplex PCR reads with MiXCR. The table has 250,000 to 350,000 distinct CDR3 sequences, 16% seen once. The chain uses TRBV5-1 and TRBJ2-7, with TRBD1 identical over 8 bases. The sequenced material came from blood. The TCR was taken from a man aged 25 to 40 with Graves' hyperthyroidism. CDR3 nucleotides: TGCGCCAGCAGCTTGGAACAGGGGGGCGAGCAGTACTTC. This sequence encodes CASSLEQGGEQYF.